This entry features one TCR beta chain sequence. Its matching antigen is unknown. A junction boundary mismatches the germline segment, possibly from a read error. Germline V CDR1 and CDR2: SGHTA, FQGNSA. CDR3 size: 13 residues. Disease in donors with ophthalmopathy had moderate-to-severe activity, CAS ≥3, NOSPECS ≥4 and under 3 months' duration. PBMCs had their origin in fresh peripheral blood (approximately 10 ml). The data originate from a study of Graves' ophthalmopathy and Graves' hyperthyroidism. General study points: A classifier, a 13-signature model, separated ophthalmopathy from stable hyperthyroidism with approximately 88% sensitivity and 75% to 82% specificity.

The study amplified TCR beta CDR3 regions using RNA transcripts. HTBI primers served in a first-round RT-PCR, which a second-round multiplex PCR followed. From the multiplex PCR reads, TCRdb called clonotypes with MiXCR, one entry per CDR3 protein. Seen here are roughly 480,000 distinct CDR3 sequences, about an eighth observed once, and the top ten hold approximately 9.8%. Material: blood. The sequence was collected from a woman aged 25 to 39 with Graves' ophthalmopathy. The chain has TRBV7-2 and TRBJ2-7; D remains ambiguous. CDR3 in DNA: TGTTCCAGCAGCTTAACATTCTCCTACGAGCAGTACTTC. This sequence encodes CSSSLTFSYEQYF.